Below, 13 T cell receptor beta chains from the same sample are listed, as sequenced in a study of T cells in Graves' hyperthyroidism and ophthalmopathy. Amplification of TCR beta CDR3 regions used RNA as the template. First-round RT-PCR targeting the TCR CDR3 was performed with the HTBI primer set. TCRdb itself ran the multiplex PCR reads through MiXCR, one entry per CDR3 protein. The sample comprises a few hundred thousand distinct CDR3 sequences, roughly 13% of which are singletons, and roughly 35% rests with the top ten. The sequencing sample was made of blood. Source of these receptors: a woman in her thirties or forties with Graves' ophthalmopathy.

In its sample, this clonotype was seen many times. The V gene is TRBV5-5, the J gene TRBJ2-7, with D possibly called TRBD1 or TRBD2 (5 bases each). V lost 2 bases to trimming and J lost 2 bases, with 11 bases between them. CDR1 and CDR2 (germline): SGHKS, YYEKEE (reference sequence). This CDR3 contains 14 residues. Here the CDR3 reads CASSLRDATYEQYF. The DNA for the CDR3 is TGTGCCAGCAGCTTAAGGGACGCTACCTACGAGCAGTACTTC. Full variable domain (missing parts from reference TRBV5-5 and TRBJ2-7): DAGVTQSPTHLIKTRGQQVTLRCSPISGHKSVSWYQQVLGQGPQFIFQYYEKEERGRGNFPDRFSARQFPNYSSELNVNALLLGDSALYLCASSLRDATYEQYFGPGTRLTVT.

The CDR3 coding sequence is TGTGCCAGCAGCTTGATGGGGGTACCTAACTATGGCTACACCTTC. Its translation is CASSLMGVPNYGYTF. V usage is TRBV5-4 and J usage is TRBJ1-2; a possible D gene is TRBD1 (5 bases). The CDR3 consists of 15 residues. V was pared by 1 base and J by 0 bases, with 10 bases between. Germline CDR1 and CDR2: SGHNT and YYREEE (reference sequence).

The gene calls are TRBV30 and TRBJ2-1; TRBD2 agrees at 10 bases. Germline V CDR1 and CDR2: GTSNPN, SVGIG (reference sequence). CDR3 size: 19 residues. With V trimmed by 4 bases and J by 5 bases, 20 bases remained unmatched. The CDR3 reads CAWIGDYPSGRGRNNEQFF. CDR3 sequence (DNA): TGTGCCTGGATTGGCGACTACCCAAGCGGGAGGGGCAGGAACAATGAGCAGTTCTTC.

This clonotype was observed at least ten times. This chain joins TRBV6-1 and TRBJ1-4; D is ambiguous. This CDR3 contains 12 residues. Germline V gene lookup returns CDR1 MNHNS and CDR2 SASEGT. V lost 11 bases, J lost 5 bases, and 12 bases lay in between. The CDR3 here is CACKGGNEKLFF. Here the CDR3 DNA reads TGTGCCTGCAAGGGCGGGAATGAAAAACTGTTTTTT.

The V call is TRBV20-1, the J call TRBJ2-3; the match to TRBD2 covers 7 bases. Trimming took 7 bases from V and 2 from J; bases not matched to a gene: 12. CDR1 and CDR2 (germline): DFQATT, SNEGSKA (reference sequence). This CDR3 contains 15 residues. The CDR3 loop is CSVQWASGPTDTQYF. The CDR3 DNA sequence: TGCAGTGTCCAGTGGGCTAGCGGACCCACAGATACGCAGTATTTT.

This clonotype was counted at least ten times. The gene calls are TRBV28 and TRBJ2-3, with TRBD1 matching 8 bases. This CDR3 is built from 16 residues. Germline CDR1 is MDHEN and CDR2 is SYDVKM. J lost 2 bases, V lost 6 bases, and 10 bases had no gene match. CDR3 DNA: TGTGCCAGCAGCTTGGACAGGGCCACCTCCACAGATACGCAGTATTTT. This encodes CASSLDRATSTDTQYF.

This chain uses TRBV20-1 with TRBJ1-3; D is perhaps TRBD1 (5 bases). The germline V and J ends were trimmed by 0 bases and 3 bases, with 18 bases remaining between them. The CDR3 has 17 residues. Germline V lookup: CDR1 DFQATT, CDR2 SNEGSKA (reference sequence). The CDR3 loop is CSARDPNKAGGGNTIYF. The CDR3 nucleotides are TGCAGTGCTAGAGATCCGAACAAGGCGGGGGGTGGAAACACCATATATTTT.

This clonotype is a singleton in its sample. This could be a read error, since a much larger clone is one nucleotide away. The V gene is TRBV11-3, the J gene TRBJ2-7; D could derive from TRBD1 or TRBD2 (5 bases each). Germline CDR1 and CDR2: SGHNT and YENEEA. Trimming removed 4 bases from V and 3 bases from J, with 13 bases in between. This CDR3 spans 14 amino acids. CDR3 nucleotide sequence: TGTGCCAGCAGCTCCCTGGGACGGAGCTACGAGCAGTACTTC. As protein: CASSSLGRSYEQYF.

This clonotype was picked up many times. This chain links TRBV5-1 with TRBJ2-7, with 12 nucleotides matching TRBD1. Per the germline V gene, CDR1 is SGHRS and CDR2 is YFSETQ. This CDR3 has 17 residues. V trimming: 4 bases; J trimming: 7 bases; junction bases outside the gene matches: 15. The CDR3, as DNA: TGCGCCAGCAGCCCGTTCCCCTCGGGACAGGGGGCGCGGGAGCAGTACTTC. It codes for CASSPFPSGQGAREQYF.

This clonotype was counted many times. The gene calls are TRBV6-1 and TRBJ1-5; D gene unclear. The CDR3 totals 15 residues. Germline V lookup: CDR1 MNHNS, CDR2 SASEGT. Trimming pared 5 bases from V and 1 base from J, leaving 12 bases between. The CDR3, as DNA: TGTGCCAGCAGTCGTCAAGCGGGAAGCAATCAGCCCCAGCATTTT. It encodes CASSRQAGSNQPQHF.

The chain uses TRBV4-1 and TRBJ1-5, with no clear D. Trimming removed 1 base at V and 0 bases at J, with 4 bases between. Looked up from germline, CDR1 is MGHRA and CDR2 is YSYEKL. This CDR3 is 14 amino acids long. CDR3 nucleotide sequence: TGCGCCAGCAGCCAAGGAATTAGCAATCAGCCCCAGCATTTT. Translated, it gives CASSQGISNQPQHF.

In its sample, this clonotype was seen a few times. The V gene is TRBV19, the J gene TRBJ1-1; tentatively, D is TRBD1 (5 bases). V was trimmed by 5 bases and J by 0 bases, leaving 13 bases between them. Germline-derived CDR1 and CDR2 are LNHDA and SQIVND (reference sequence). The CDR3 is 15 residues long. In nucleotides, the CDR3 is TGTGCCAGTAGTCCCTGGGCAGGGCTGAACACTGAAGCTTTCTTT. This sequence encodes CASSPWAGLNTEAFF.

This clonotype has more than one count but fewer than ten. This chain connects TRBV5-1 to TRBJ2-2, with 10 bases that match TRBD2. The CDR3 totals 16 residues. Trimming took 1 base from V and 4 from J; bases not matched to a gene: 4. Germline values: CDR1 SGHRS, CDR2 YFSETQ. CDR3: CASSLTASGSTGELFF. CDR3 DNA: TGCGCCAGCAGCTTGACGGCTAGCGGGAGCACCGGGGAGCTGTTTTTT.